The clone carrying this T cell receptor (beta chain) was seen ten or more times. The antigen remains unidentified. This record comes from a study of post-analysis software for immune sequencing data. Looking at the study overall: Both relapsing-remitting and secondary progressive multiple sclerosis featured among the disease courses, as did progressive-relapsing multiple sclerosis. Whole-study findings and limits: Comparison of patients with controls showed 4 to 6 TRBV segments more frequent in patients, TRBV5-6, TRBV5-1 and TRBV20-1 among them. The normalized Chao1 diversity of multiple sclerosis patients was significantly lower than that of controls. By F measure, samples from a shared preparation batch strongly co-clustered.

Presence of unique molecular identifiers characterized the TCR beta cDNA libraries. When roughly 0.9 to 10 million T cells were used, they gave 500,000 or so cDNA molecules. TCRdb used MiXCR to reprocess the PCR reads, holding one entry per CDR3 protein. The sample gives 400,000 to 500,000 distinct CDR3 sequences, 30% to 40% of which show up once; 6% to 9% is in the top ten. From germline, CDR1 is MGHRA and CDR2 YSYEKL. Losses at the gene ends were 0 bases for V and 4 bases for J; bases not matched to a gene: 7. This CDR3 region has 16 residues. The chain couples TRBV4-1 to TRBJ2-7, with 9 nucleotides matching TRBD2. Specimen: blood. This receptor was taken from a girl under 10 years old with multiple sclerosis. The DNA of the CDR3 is TGCGCCAGCAGCCAAGACCGAGCGGGGGGATTATACGAGCAGTACTTC. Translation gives CASSQDRAGGLYEQYF.